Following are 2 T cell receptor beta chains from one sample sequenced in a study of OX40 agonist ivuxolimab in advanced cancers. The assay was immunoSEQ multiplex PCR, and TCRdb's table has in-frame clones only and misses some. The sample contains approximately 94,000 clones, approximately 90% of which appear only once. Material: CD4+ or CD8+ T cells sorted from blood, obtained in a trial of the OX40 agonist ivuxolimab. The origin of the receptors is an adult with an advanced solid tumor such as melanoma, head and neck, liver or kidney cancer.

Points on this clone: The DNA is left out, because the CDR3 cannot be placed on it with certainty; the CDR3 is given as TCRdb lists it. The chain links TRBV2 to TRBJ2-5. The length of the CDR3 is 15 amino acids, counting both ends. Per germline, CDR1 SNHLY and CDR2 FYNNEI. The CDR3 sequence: CASSPFGNGQETQYF.

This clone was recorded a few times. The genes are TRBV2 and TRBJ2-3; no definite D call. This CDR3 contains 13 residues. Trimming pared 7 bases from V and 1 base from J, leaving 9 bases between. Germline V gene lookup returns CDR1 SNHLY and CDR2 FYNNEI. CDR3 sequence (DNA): TGTGCCAGCAAGCTCTTAGGCACAGATACGCAGTATTTT. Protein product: CASKLLGTDTQYF.